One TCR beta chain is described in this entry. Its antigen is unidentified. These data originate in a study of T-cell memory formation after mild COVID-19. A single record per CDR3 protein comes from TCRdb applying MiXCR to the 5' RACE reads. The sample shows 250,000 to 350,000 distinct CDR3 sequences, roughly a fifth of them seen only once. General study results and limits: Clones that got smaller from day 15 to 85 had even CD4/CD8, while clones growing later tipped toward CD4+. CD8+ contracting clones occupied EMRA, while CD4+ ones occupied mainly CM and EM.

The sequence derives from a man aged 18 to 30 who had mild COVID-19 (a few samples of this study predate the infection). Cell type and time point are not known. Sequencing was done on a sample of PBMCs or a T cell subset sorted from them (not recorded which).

CDR3 DNA sequence: TGTGCCAGCAGCTTAGACAGTACGGGGGCTGAAGCTTTCTTT. Protein product: CASSLDSTGAEAFF. The chain has TRBV7-9 and TRBJ1-1; possible D gene TRBD1, 5 bases. The CDR3 extends over 14 amino acids. From germline, CDR1 is SEHNR and CDR2 FQNEAQ (reference sequence). V was shortened by 1 base and J by 6 bases, with 12 bases between the two germline ends.